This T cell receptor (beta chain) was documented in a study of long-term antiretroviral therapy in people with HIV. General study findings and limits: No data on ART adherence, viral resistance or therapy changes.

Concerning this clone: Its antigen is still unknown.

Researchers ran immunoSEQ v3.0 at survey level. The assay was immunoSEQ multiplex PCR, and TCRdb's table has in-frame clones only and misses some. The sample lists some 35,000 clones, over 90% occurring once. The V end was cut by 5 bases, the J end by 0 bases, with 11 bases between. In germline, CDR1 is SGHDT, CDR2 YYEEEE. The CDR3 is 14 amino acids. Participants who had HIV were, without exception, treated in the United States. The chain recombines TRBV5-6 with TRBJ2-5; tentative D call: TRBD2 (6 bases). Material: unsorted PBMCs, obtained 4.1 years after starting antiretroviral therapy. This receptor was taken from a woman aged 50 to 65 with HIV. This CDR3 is CASRRGAYQETQYF. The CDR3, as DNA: TGTGCCAGCAGGCGCGGGGCCTACCAAGAGACCCAGTACTTC.